The 17 T cell receptor beta chains listed next were all sequenced from one sample in a study of shared clonotypes between healthy human individuals. Method: immunoSEQ multiplex PCR; TCRdb's copy keeps in-frame clones and lacks some. Of 2.3 million or so clones listed, more than 85% were seen once; the top ten hold approximately 0.4%. Material for sequencing was naive CD4+ T cells from PBMCs. Subset here: CD45RA+ positively selected. The receptors come from a young man in good health. Some clones in this sample may be carry-over from other donors' samples.

This chain joins TRBV19 and TRBJ2-7, with TRBD2 identical over 10 bases. Germline V CDR1 and CDR2: LNHDA, SQIVND (reference sequence). With V trimmed by 6 bases and J by 1 base, 15 bases remained unmatched. The CDR3 covers 18 residues. The CDR3 nucleotides read TGTGCCAGTAGCCGACTGGGGGGACTAGCGAGTCCTTCCTACGAGCAGTACTTC. Translating gives CASSRLGGLASPSYEQYF. Looking up the rest from reference TRBV19 and TRBJ2-7 gives the full variable domain: DGGITQSPKYLFRKEGQNVTLSCEQNLNHDAMYWYRQDPGQGLRLIYYSQIVNDFQKGDIAEGYSVSREKKESFPLTVTSAQKNPTAFYLCASSRLGGLASPSYEQYFGPGTRLTVT.

The CDR3 sequence: CASSPPTGLARYNEQFF. The DNA of the CDR3 is TGTGCCAGCTCACCACCGACGGGGCTAGCGCGATACAATGAGCAGTTCTTC. V usage is TRBV18 and J usage is TRBJ2-1, with a tentative D call TRBD2 (6 bases). V lost 0 bases, J lost 4 bases, and 16 bases lay in between. Germline assignment: CDR1 KGHSH and CDR2 LQKENI. CDR3 length: 17 amino acids. The variable domain in full, completed from reference TRBV18 and TRBJ2-1, reads NAGVMQNPRHLVRRRGQEARLRCSPMKGHSHVYWYRQLPEEGLKFMVYLQKENIIDESGMPKERFSAEFPKEGPSILRIQQVVRGDSAAYFCASSPPTGLARYNEQFFGPGTRLTVL.

Concerning this clone itself: Other nucleotide sequences from this sample produce the same CDR3. V gene TRBV28 combines with J gene TRBJ2-7; D may be TRBD1 (5 bases). V was pared by 3 bases and J by 3 bases, with 9 bases between. CDR3 length: 13 residues. Per germline, CDR1 MDHEN and CDR2 SYDVKM. CDR3 protein: CASSFQGFYEQYF. The CDR3 DNA reads as TGTGCCAGCAGTTTCCAGGGTTTCTACGAGCAGTACTTC.

The V call is TRBV5-8, the J call TRBJ2-7; D gene unclear. The V gene lost 4 bases and the J gene lost 1 base, with 15 bases spanning the gap. Germline CDR1 SGHTS, CDR2 YDEGEE. The CDR3 is 15 residues long. As DNA, the CDR3 is TGTGCCAGCAGCCGGATGGGTCAGCAGTCCTACGAGCAGTACTTC. Translated, it gives CASSRMGQQSYEQYF.

This chain links TRBV28 with TRBJ2-1; 7 bases are shared with TRBD2. There are 15 residues in the CDR3. The germline gives CDR1 MDHEN, CDR2 SYDVKM. J was trimmed by 8 bases and V by 5 bases; bases with no gene match: 12. The CDR3 sequence: CASSPWTRSFHEQFF. CDR3 nucleotides: TGTGCCAGCAGTCCGTGGACTAGATCCTTCCATGAGCAGTTCTTC. Filled out from reference TRBV28 and TRBJ2-1, the complete variable domain reads DVKVTQSSRYLVKRTGEKVFLECVQDMDHENMFWYRQDPGLGLRLIYFSYDVKMKEKGDIPEGYSVSREKKERFSLILESASTNQTSMYLCASSPWTRSFHEQFFGPGTRLTVL.

This clone showed up just a few times. The rearrangement uses TRBV2 and TRBJ1-2, with TRBD1 matching 8 bases. Per germline, CDR1 SNHLY and CDR2 FYNNEI. Unmatched junction bases numbered 19, after V lost 3 bases and J lost 7 bases. This CDR3 region has 18 residues. CDR3 sequence: CASSDAGGGPRLGGGYTF. DNA for the CDR3: TGTGCCAGCAGTGATGCAGGGGGCGGACCCAGGCTAGGTGGTGGCTACACCTTC.

The rearrangement links TRBV11-3 to TRBJ2-1, with TRBD2 matching over 13 bases. Germline V lookup: CDR1 SGHNT, CDR2 YENEEA. The J segment lost 4 bases and the V segment lost 5 bases, leaving 5 bases of the junction unmatched. This CDR3 is built from 16 residues. Here the CDR3 DNA reads TGTGCCAGCAGCCGGACTAGCGGGAGTGCATACAATGAGCAGTTCTTC. It translates to CASSRTSGSAYNEQFF.

The chain recombines TRBV30 with TRBJ1-4, with a tentative D call TRBD1 (5 bases). V lost 2 bases and J lost 3, with 16 bases in between. The CDR3 loop spans 16 amino acids. In germline, CDR1 is GTSNPN, CDR2 SVGIG (reference sequence). CDR3 protein: CAWSSWGGLANEKLFF. Here the CDR3 DNA reads TGTGCCTGGAGTTCGTGGGGCGGGTTAGCTAATGAAAAACTGTTTTTT.

The chain couples TRBV15 to TRBJ1-2; D perhaps matches TRBD1 (6 bases). The germline CDR1 and CDR2 sequences are LNHNV and YYDKDF (reference sequence). The CDR3 is 13 amino acids. The V end lost 5 bases, the J end lost 6 bases, and 13 bases lay between the germline ends. CDR3 nucleotide sequence: TGTGCCACCAGCCCCGCAGGGGTTGATGGCTACACCTTC. This translates into CATSPAGVDGYTF.

The chain employs TRBV7-2 and TRBJ2-7; TRBD1 matches at 10 bases. J lost 5 bases, V lost 2 bases, and 6 bases had no gene match. Germline V CDR1 and CDR2: SGHTA, FQGNSA. This CDR3 is built from 15 residues. The CDR3, as DNA: TGTGCCAGCAGCTTACGCCGGGACAGGGGCCACGAGCAGTACTTC. Its protein is CASSLRRDRGHEQYF.

The rearrangement links TRBV28 to TRBJ1-1, with TRBD1 matching over 7 bases. CDR1 is MDHEN and CDR2 is SYDVKM in the germline V gene. V shed 4 bases and J 5 bases; nucleotides not matched to a gene: 7. This CDR3 spans 14 amino acids. The CDR3 bases are TGTGCCAGCAGTTCCTTCAGGGGGACTACTGAAGCTTTCTTT. As protein: CASSSFRGTTEAFF.

The J gene is TRBJ1-1, the V gene TRBV18; no clear D. This CDR3 has 14 amino acids. The germline CDR1 and CDR2 sequences are KGHSH and LQKENI. The V and J ends lost 2 bases and 4 bases respectively, with 11 bases between them. This chain's CDR3 is CASSPTSLSTEAFF. In DNA, the CDR3 is TGTGCCAGCTCACCAACAAGCTTATCCACTGAAGCTTTCTTT.

This chain uses TRBV5-1 with TRBJ1-2, with D unresolved. CDR3 size: 15 residues. V lost 0 bases and J lost 6, with 15 bases in between. Germline values: CDR1 SGHRS, CDR2 YFSETQ. CDR3 DNA: TGCGCCAGCAGCTTGGGGCCTACAGAATCTAATGGCTACACCTTC. Its translation: CASSLGPTESNGYTF.

The chain has TRBV5-1 and TRBJ2-1, with 9 bases that match TRBD2. This CDR3 is 15 amino acids long. The V gene end was trimmed by 9 bases and the J gene end by 7 bases; junction bases not matched to a gene: 14. Germline loops: CDR1 SGHRS, CDR2 YFSETQ. The CDR3 here is CATYVGPSGINEQFF. The DNA for the CDR3 is TGCGCCACCTATGTGGGTCCTAGCGGGATAAATGAGCAGTTCTTC.

The rearrangement uses TRBV7-2 and TRBJ1-4; D might be TRBD1 (5 bases). The CDR3 runs 16 residues. Per germline, CDR1 SGHTA and CDR2 FQGNSA. Trimming removed 1 base from V and 7 bases from J, with 16 bases in between. CDR3 amino acids: CASSLVSLGVSEKLFF. CDR3 nucleotide sequence: TGTGCCAGCAGCTTAGTATCTTTAGGGGTCTCTGAAAAACTGTTTTTT.

The chain has TRBV5-4 and TRBJ2-7; the D call may be TRBD1 or TRBD2 (5 bases each). The CDR3 sequence is 14 residues long. CDR1 and CDR2 from the germline V gene are SGHNT and YYREEE (reference sequence). Trimming removed 0 bases at V and 6 bases at J, with 13 bases between. CDR3 in DNA: TGTGCCAGCAGCTTGGTTTCCGGGGCGGGCGAGCAGTACTTC. As protein: CASSLVSGAGEQYF.

As for this clone: Within the sample, other DNA sequences also encode this same CDR3. This chain joins TRBV5-1 and TRBJ2-5; 8 bases line up with TRBD1. CDR1 is SGHRS and CDR2 is YFSETQ in the germline V gene. The ends lost 0 bases at V and 1 base at J; junction bases unmatched: 2. The CDR3 is 15 amino acids. The CDR3 DNA is TGCGCCAGCAGCTTGGCCGGGACAGGCCAAGAGACCCAGTACTTC. This translates into CASSLAGTGQETQYF. The variable domain in full, with the rest retrieved from reference TRBV5-1 and TRBJ2-5, is KAGVTQTPRYLIKTRGQQVTLSCSPISGHRSVSWYQQTPGQGLQFLFEYFSETQRNKGNFPGRFSGRQFSNSRSEMNVSTLELGDSALYLCASSLAGTGQETQYFGPGTRLLVL.